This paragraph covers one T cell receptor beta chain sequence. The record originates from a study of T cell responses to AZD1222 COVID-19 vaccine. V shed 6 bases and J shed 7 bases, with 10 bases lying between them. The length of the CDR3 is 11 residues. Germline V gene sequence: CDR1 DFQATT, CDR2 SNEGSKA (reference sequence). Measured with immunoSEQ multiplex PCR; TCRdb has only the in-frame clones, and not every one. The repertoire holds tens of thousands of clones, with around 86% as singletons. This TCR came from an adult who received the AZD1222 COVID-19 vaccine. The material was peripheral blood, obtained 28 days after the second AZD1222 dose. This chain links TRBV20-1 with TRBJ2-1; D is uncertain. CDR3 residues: CSAQRLNEQFF. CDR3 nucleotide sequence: TGCAGTGCCCAACGCCTGAATGAGCAGTTCTTC.